Listed below are T cell receptor beta chains from one sample, sequenced in a study of cytomegalovirus exposure and HLA in healthy donors. Sequencing was performed with immunoSEQ multiplex PCR; in TCRdb, only in-frame clones are kept and a portion is missing. The specimen's table records fewer than 70,000 clones. The sequencing sample was made of PBMCs. The receptors here all came from a woman younger than 30 in good health and CMV-seronegative. Each CDR3 is given with its conserved first and last residue. D genes are given only for firm matches.

j_call	d_call	v_call	cdr3_nt	cdr3_aa
TRBJ2-1	TRBD2	TRBV19	TGTGCCAGTAGTATATCCCTTTTAGCGGGAGTCCGGAGAAACAATGAGCAGTTCTTC	CASSISLLAGVRRNNEQFF
TRBJ2-1	TRBD2	TRBV4-1	TGCGCCAGCAGCCACCCCCGAGGGCTAGCGGGGGTATACAATGAGCAGTTCTTC	CASSHPRGLAGVYNEQFF
TRBJ1-1	NA	TRBV12-5	TGTGCTAGTGGAAAATTGCCGGGGATGAACTGGGACACTGAAGCTTTCTTT	CASGKLPGMNWDTEAFF
TRBJ1-1	NA	TRBV5-1	TGCGCCAGCAGCAACAGTAACACTGAAGATTTCTTT	CASSNSNTEDFF
TRBJ2-3	NA	TRBV5-1	TGCGCCAGCAGCTTGGCAGTGGGCGGGAATACAGATACGCAGTATTTT	CASSLAVGGNTDTQYF
TRBJ2-3	TRBD2	TRBV30	TGTGCCTGGGACCTCAGCGGGGGGGCCACAGATACGCAGTATTTT	CAWDLSGGATDTQYF
TRBJ2-2	NA	TRBV6-5	TGTGCCAGCAAAAAGACAGGTGGCACCGGGGAGCTGTTTTTT	CASKKTGGTGELFF
TRBJ1-5	NA	TRBV15	TGTGCCACCAGCTATAATAGCAATCAGCCCCAGCATTTT	CATSYNSNQPQHF
TRBJ1-6	NA	TRBV30	TGTGCCTGGGAGGGGGTACGTTCACCCCTCCCCTTT	CAWEGVRSPLPF
TRBJ2-7	TRBD2	TRBV18	TGTGCCAGCTCACCCACTAGCGGGAGGGCCCAGCAGTACTTC	CASSPTSGRAQQYF
TRBJ1-4	NA	TRBV5-1	TGCGCCAGCAGCGTAGGATCAGGGGTGGCTAATGAAAAACTGTTTTTT	CASSVGSGVANEKLFF
TRBJ1-5	NA	TRBV19	TGTGCCAGTAGTATTCTCGAGTATAGTACTCAGCCCCAGCATTTT	CASSILEYSTQPQHF
TRBJ1-1	TRBD1	TRBV29-1	TGCAGCGTTGAGGGGACAGCTTATACAGGCGCTTTCTTT	CSVEGTAYTGAFF
TRBJ1-2	NA	TRBV9	TGTGCCAGCAGCGTAAGCCCAGGGGTTTTTGGCTATGGCTACACCTTC	CASSVSPGVFGYGYTF
TRBJ1-2	NA	TRBV2	TGTGCCAGCAGTGGGGAGGGATTGAGCGGCTACACCTTC	CASSGEGLSGYTF
TRBJ1-1	NA	TRBV30	TGTGCCTGGGGATGGGTGGCGGACATGAACACTGAAGCTTTCTTT	CAWGWVADMNTEAFF
TRBJ1-2	TRBD1	TRBV6-5	TGTGCCAGCAGACCGGACAGGGGTTATGGCTACACCTTC	CASRPDRGYGYTF
TRBJ1-1	NA	TRBV6-4	TGTGCCAGCAGTGAGACGACGGGCACTGAAGCTTTCTTT	CASSETTGTEAFF
TRBJ2-1	TRBD2	TRBV7-9	TGTGCCAGCAGCCCAGGGACTAGCGGGAGCGGCTACAATGAGCAGTTCTTC	CASSPGTSGSGYNEQFF
TRBJ1-6	TRBD1	TRBV4-1	TGCGCCAGCAGCCAACGGGACAGGGAATACAATTCACCCCTCCACTTT	CASSQRDREYNSPLHF
TRBJ2-4	NA	TRBV29-1	TGCAGCGTTGAGGGGGACTTACCGGGACAGAGAGGAAACATTCAGTACTTC	CSVEGDLPGQRGNIQYF
TRBJ2-5	NA	TRBV9	TGTGCCAGCAGCGCCCACTCCAGGGCAGAGACCCAGTACTTC	CASSAHSRAETQYF